Below, 31 T cell receptor beta chains from the same sample are listed, as sequenced in a study of blood T cells in healthy people across ages. Combining a sample-barcoded 5' primer with a J-beta primer mix, a second PCR ran for about 6 to 11 cycles. TCRdb redid the calling of the 5' RACE reads with MiXCR, one entry per CDR3 protein. The sample lists about 940,000 distinct CDR3 sequences; roughly 50% were seen once. Material for sequencing was blood. The origin of the receptors is a man younger than 45 in good health.

The V and J genes are TRBV12-3 or TRBV12-4 and TRBJ2-7; 7 bases map to TRBD1. V trimming: 4 bases; J trimming: 1 base; junction bases outside the gene matches: 4. The CDR3 is made up of 14 amino acids. The DNA of the CDR3 is TGTGCCAGCAGTTGGGACAGTGCTTCCTACGAGCAGTACTTC. Protein sequence: CASSWDSASYEQYF.

This sequence joins TRBV20-1 and TRBJ2-3; D gene unclear. The CDR3 sequence is 12 residues long. The V gene's germline CDR1 is DFQATT and CDR2 SNEGSKA (reference sequence). The germline V and J ends were trimmed by 7 bases and 2 bases, with 10 bases remaining between them. The CDR3 DNA reads as TGCAGTGTCCCGATCTTCACAGATACGCAGTATTTT. Amino acid sequence: CSVPIFTDTQYF.

CDR3 in amino acids: CSATGGSTSNTEAFF. Written as DNA, the CDR3 is TGCAGTGCCACAGGGGGATCTACCTCGAACACTGAAGCTTTCTTT. The rearrangement joins TRBV20-1 to TRBJ1-1; 8 nucleotides align to TRBD1. Trimming took 6 bases from V and 1 from J; bases not matched to a gene: 10. Germline V gene sequence: CDR1 DFQATT, CDR2 SNEGSKA (reference sequence). This CDR3 region has 15 residues.

The chain uses TRBV11-2 and TRBJ2-1; D is perhaps TRBD2 (5 bases). CDR3 length equals 14 residues. Trimming left V 5 bases short and J 3 bases short, with 11 bases between. Germline V gene sequence: CDR1 SGHAT, CDR2 FQNNGV. In DNA form, the CDR3 reads TGTGCCAGCAGCCTTCTAGAGGGCTACAATGAGCAGTTCTTC. It yields the protein CASSLLEGYNEQFF.

This clonotype showed up just a few times. The gene calls are TRBV10-3 and TRBJ1-2; no definite D call. Trimming took 2 bases from V and 3 from J, leaving 7 bases between them. The length of the CDR3 is 13 residues. CDR1 and CDR2 from the germline V gene are ENHRY and SYGVKD. The CDR3 here is CAISEELDYGYTF. For the CDR3, the DNA is TGTGCCATCAGTGAGGAACTGGACTATGGCTACACCTTC.

CDR3 in DNA: TGTGCCAGCAGCTTTTCTCTGGCAGGGGATACGCAGTATTTT. Residues: CASSFSLAGDTQYF. The chain is built from TRBV7-2 and TRBJ2-3; perhaps TRBD1 as D (5 bases). CDR1 is SGHTA, CDR2 FQGNSA, per germline. This CDR3 has 14 residues. With 3 bases removed from V and 6 bases from J, the gap between germline ends came to 13 bases.

V usage is TRBV7-9 and J usage is TRBJ2-3; 13 bases match TRBD2. The J segment lost 3 bases and the V segment lost 6 bases, leaving 6 bases of the junction unmatched. The V gene's germline CDR1 is SEHNR and CDR2 FQNEAQ (reference sequence). CDR3 length: 16 residues. CDR3 residues: CASRPGLAGVTDTQYF. CDR3 nucleotides: TGTGCCAGCAGACCTGGACTAGCGGGGGTTACAGATACGCAGTATTTT. Looking up the rest from reference TRBV7-9 and TRBJ2-3 gives the full variable domain: DTGVSQNPRHKITKRGQNVTFRCDPISEHNRLYWYRQTLGQGPEFLTYFQNEAQLEKSRLLSDRFSAERPKGSFSTLEIQRTEQGDSAMYLCASRPGLAGVTDTQYFGPGTRLTVL.

The chain uses TRBV6-5 and TRBJ1-2; D not certain. The CDR3 is 12 amino acids. V was trimmed by 8 bases and J by 8 bases, leaving 15 bases between them. The germline CDR1 and CDR2 sequences are MNHEY and SVGAGI. The CDR3 DNA follows: TGTGCCAGCGCAAGTGAGATTGGGGGCTACACCTTC. Its protein product is CASASEIGGYTF.

The chain carries TRBV3-1 and TRBJ2-3, with a tentative D call TRBD2 (6 bases). The CDR3 consists of 14 residues. Trimming stripped 0 bases from V and 8 bases from J, with 12 bases between. Germline CDR1 and CDR2: LGHDT and YNNKEL (reference sequence). The CDR3 nucleotides read TGTGCCAGCAGCCAAGATACAGCGCGGGGTACGCAGTATTTT. As protein: CASSQDTARGTQYF.

CDR3 DNA: TGCGCCAGCAGCTTGGGACTAGCGGGGGCCTCCTATGCTGAGCAGTTCTTC. Its protein is CASSLGLAGASYAEQFF. The J gene is TRBJ2-1, the V gene TRBV4-1; 14 bases are a match to TRBD2. The CDR3 loop spans 17 amino acids. Germline V gives CDR1 MGHRA, CDR2 YSYEKL. The V and J ends lost 5 bases and 9 bases, in that order; junction bases with no gene match: 12.

The J gene is TRBJ2-1, the V gene TRBV11-2, with 14 bases matching TRBD2. The CDR3 runs to 14 residues. Germline V CDR1 and CDR2: SGHAT, FQNNGV. Trimming removed 3 bases from V and 9 bases from J; junction bases left unmatched: 1. In nucleotides, the CDR3 is TGTGCCAGCAGCTTGGGGACTAGCGGGGGTGAGCAGTTCTTC. It encodes CASSLGTSGGEQFF.

This clonotype was recorded a few times. The rearrangement links TRBV21-1 to TRBJ2-3. TRBV21-1 is marked as a pseudogene. The CDR3 runs 11 residues. CDR3 amino acids: CASSKPRTQYF. Written as DNA, the CDR3 is TGTGCCAGCAGCAAACCCAGGACGCAGTATTTT.

The genes are TRBV3-1 and TRBJ2-7, with D perhaps matching TRBD2 (6 bases). The CDR3 contains 13 residues. V was clipped by 5 bases and J by 6 bases, with 14 bases between them. Looked up from germline, CDR1 is LGHDT and CDR2 is YNNKEL (reference sequence). The CDR3 reads CASSEQAGFEQYF. In nucleotides, the CDR3 is TGTGCCAGCAGCGAGCAAGCGGGTTTCGAGCAGTACTTC.

This chain joins TRBV3-1 and TRBJ2-1, with no clear D. The germline V gene encodes CDR1 LGHDT and CDR2 YNNKEL (reference sequence). The CDR3 sequence is 13 residues long. Between the trimmed V and J ends, which lost 7 bases and 7 bases, there was a span of 14 bases. CDR3 protein: CASTDLRINEQFF. The CDR3 nucleotides read TGTGCCAGCACCGACCTTCGGATTAATGAGCAGTTCTTC.

This chain connects TRBV6-2 or TRBV6-3 to TRBJ2-7, with a tentative D call TRBD1 (5 bases). Trimming left V 10 bases short and J 3 bases short, with 13 bases between. Germline V lookup: CDR1 MNHEY, CDR2 SVGEGT. The CDR3 loop spans 12 amino acids. CDR3 loop: CANSQGFYEQYF. Written as DNA, the CDR3 is TGTGCCAACAGCCAGGGCTTCTACGAGCAGTACTTC.

The rearrangement joins TRBV6-1 to TRBJ1-2; the match to TRBD1 covers 7 bases. J was trimmed by 7 bases and V by 9 bases; bases with no gene match: 8. Germline CDR1 MNHNS, CDR2 SASEGT. The CDR3 runs 12 residues. Here the CDR3 DNA reads TGTGCCAGTATTGACAGGGCGAGTGGCTACACCTTC. Its translation: CASIDRASGYTF.

The genes are TRBV7-6 and TRBJ1-5, with no clear D. The CDR3 covers 13 residues. The germline CDR1 and CDR2 sequences are SGHVS and FNYEAQ. Deletions cut 3 bases from V and 4 bases from J, with 7 bases between. CDR3 DNA: TGTGCCAGCAGCTTTACAGAAAATCAGCCCCAGCATTTT. This translates into CASSFTENQPQHF.

The J gene is TRBJ2-5, the V gene TRBV7-2, with D possibly being TRBD2 (6 bases). V was trimmed by 5 bases and J by 2 bases, leaving 15 bases between them. Germline CDR1 SGHTA, CDR2 FQGNSA. CDR3 length equals 15 residues. The CDR3 DNA sequence: TGTGCCAGCAGCCCGTGGGACTCCTTACAAGAGACCCAGTACTTC. Encoded protein: CASSPWDSLQETQYF.

The chain couples TRBV7-9 to TRBJ2-3, with D hard to call. V was clipped by 5 bases and J by 6 bases, with 12 bases between them. The germline gives CDR1 SEHNR, CDR2 FQNEAQ (reference sequence). The CDR3 length is 13 residues. The CDR3 sequence: CASSPNRMDTQYF. CDR3 bases: TGTGCCAGCAGCCCGAATCGTATGGATACGCAGTATTTT.

The chain has TRBV20-1 and TRBJ2-5, with D possibly matching TRBD2 (6 bases). V lost 6 bases and J 11 bases, leaving 25 bases between the germline ends. Germline CDR1 reads DFQATT; CDR2 reads SNEGSKA (reference sequence). The CDR3 extends over 14 amino acids. The CDR3 region has the DNA TGCAGTGCACCCATTCAGGGTTCTAGACGGGAGCAGTACTTC. Its translation: CSAPIQGSRREQYF.

The rearrangement links TRBV10-3 to TRBJ2-7; D perhaps matches TRBD1 (5 bases). The CDR3 is 14 residues long. Trimming removed 6 bases from V and 2 bases from J, with 14 bases in between. Germline V gene sequence: CDR1 ENHRY, CDR2 SYGVKD. CDR3 protein: CAIRPFDRAYEQYF. In nucleotides, the CDR3 is TGTGCCATCAGGCCCTTCGACAGAGCCTACGAGCAGTACTTC.

The gene calls are TRBV30 and TRBJ2-7; D call uncertain. Trimming took off 0 bases at V and 10 bases at J, with 10 bases between the two ends. Germline lookup yields CDR1 GTSNPN and CDR2 SVGIG (reference sequence). The CDR3 has 11 amino acids. CDR3 residues: CAWSVGEVQYF. The CDR3 region has the DNA TGTGCCTGGAGTGTCGGTGAGGTTCAGTACTTC.

This chain connects TRBV20-1 to TRBJ2-1; TRBD2 matches 8 bases. V shed 3 bases, J shed 7 bases, and the junction held 5 bases outside the gene matches. The CDR3 consists of 13 residues. Looked up from germline, CDR1 is DFQATT and CDR2 is SNEGSKA (reference sequence). The CDR3 DNA follows: TGCAGTGCTAGGCGGGGGGTTCGAAATGAGCAGTTCTTC. Translating gives CSARRGVRNEQFF.

In its sample, this clonotype was seen many times. The rearrangement joins TRBV28 to TRBJ2-5; D gene unclear. The V gene's germline CDR1 is MDHEN and CDR2 SYDVKM. Between the trimmed V and J ends, which lost 6 bases and 4 bases, there was a span of 12 bases. This CDR3 contains 13 residues. CDR3 residues: CASSHRRGETQYF. The DNA for the CDR3 is TGTGCCAGCAGCCACCGCCGAGGAGAGACCCAGTACTTC.

J is TRBJ2-1 and V is TRBV6-5, with 9 bases fitting TRBD2. Germline-derived CDR1 and CDR2 are MNHEY and SVGAGI. The CDR3 spans 16 residues. V was clipped by 0 bases and J by 3 bases; unmatched bases: 3. The CDR3 spells CASSYSSSGGYNEQFF. The CDR3, as DNA: TGTGCCAGCAGTTACTCGAGTAGCGGGGGCTACAATGAGCAGTTCTTC.

CDR3 in amino acids: CSATSGSGLDEQFF. The CDR3 DNA follows: TGCAGTGCTACTAGCGGGTCGGGGTTGGATGAGCAGTTCTTC. The chain carries TRBV20-1 and TRBJ2-1; 8 nucleotides line up with TRBD2. Trimming at V came to 4 bases and at J to 8 bases, leaving 10 bases not matched to a gene. The CDR3 has 14 residues. From germline, CDR1 is DFQATT and CDR2 SNEGSKA (reference sequence).

The chain employs TRBV12-3 or TRBV12-4 and TRBJ1-2; D unresolved. The CDR3 has 12 amino acids. Trimming took 5 bases from V and 7 from J, leaving 11 bases between them. CDR3 nucleotides: TGTGCCAGCAGTGGCTTCGGGAGTGGCTACACCTTC. Residues: CASSGFGSGYTF.

The V and J genes are TRBV21-1 and TRBJ2-2; the D call of TRBD1 is as the table states it, not checked on the DNA. TRBV21-1 is recorded as a pseudogene. The CDR3 sequence is 15 residues long. CDR3 region: CASSKESRGTGELFF. The CDR3 DNA is TGTGCCAGCAGCAAAGAAAGCAGGGGGACCGGGGAGCTGTTTTTT.

This sequence joins TRBV21-1 and TRBJ2-7; TRBD1 is the table's D call and was not checked against the DNA. The DNA end is a closer match to TRBJ2-5, so the J assignment may be wrong. TRBV21-1 is shown as a pseudogene. The CDR3 has 14 residues. The CDR3 DNA reads as TGTGCCAGCAGCAAACGACAGGGTGGTGAGACCCAGTACTTC. It specifies CASSKRQGGETQYF.

This clonotype has only a few counts. This chain joins TRBV6-5 and TRBJ1-4, with unresolved D. Trimming pared 6 bases from V and 8 bases from J, leaving 19 bases between. CDR3 length equals 15 residues. Germline values: CDR1 MNHEY, CDR2 SVGAGI. The CDR3 reads CASRTPQAPAEKLFF. In DNA form, the CDR3 reads TGTGCCAGCAGGACTCCCCAGGCCCCGGCGGAAAAACTGTTTTTT.

In this sample, this clonotype turned up once. In DNA, the CDR3 is TGCGCCAGCAGCCAAGAGCCCCGGGCGCAACTCTATGGCTACACCTTC. It is translated as CASSQEPRAQLYGYTF. The rearrangement uses TRBV4-1 and TRBJ1-2, with D hard to call. This CDR3 has 16 amino acids. In germline, CDR1 is MGHRA, CDR2 YSYEKL. The V end was cut by 0 bases, the J end by 4 bases, with 15 bases between.